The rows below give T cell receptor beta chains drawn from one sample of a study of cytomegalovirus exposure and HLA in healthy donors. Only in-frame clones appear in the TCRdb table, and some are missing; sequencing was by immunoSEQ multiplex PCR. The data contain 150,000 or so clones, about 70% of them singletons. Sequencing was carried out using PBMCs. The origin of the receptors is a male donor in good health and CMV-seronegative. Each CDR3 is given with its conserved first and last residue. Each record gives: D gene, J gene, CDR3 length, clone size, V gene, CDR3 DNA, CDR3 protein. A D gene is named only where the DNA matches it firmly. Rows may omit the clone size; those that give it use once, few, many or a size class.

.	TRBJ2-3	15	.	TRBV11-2	TGTGCCAGCAGCCTCCTACAGGACCCCACAGATACGCAGTATTTT	CASSLLQDPTDTQYF
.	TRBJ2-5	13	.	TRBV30	TGTGCCTGGAGTGTACTAAACCAAGAGACCCAGTACTTC	CAWSVLNQETQYF
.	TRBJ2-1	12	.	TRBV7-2	TGTGCCAGCAGCTTTAGGAGGAATGAGCAGTTCTTC	CASSFRRNEQFF
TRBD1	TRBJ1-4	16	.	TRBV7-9	TGTGCCAGCAGCTTAGAGGAGGGACAGGGGGGTGAAAAACTGTTTTTT	CASSLEEGQGGEKLFF
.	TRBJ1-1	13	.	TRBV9	TGTGCCAGCAGCCCACGGTGGGAGACTGAAGCTTTCTTT	CASSPRWETEAFF
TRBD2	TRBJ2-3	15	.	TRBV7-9	TGTGCCAGCAGACCAGGACTAGCGGTCACAGATACGCAGTATTTT	CASRPGLAVTDTQYF
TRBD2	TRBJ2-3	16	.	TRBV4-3	TGCGCCAGCAGCCAAGAAGCGGGGAGGAGCACAGATACGCAGTATTTT	CASSQEAGRSTDTQYF
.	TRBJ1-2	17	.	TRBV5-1	TGCGCCAGCAGCTTGACAACAGGAGTTCCTATGTCGGGTGGCTACACCTTC	CASSLTTGVPMSGGYTF
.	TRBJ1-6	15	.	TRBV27	TGTGCCAGCAGTTCCCGGTCGGGTGCGAGATCACCCCTCCACTTT	CASSSRSGARSPLHF
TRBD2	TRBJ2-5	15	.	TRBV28	TGTGCCAGCAGTTTTCCCCTAGCGGGACAAGAGACCCAGTACTTC	CASSFPLAGQETQYF
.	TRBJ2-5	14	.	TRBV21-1	TGTGCCAGCAGCAAAGGTGGGGGACAGGAGACCCAGTACTTC	CASSKGGGQETQYF
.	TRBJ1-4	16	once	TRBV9	TGTGCCAGCAGCGTAGCAGGAGGGAGGGAGTATGAAAAACTGTTTTTT	CASSVAGGREYEKLFF
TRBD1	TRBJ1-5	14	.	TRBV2	TGTGCCAGCAGTGGGACAGGGTCGAGTCAGCCCCAGCATTTT	CASSGTGSSQPQHF
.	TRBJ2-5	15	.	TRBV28	TGTGCCAGCAGTTTAACGGGAGTGGATCCGGAGACCCAGTACTTC	CASSLTGVDPETQYF
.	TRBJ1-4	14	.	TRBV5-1	TGCGCCAGCAGCCGGCTAGGGACTTCCGAAAAACTGTTTTTT	CASSRLGTSEKLFF
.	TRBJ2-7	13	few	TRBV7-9	TGTGCCAGCAGCTACGGACTCGGCTACGAGCAGTACTTC	CASSYGLGYEQYF
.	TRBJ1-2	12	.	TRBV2	TGTGCCAGCAGTACAGGGAACTATGGCTACACCTTC	CASSTGNYGYTF
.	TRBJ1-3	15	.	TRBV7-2	TGTGCCAGCAGCTCAGCCAGGCTCTCTGGAAACACCATATATTTT	CASSSARLSGNTIYF
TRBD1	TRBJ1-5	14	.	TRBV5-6	TGTGCCAGCAGCCACCGACAGGGCCCGGGGCCCCAGCATTTT	CASSHRQGPGPQHF
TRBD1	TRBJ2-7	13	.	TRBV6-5	TGTGCCAGCAGGGGGACAGGGAGCGACGAGCAGTACTTC	CASRGTGSDEQYF
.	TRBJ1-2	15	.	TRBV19	TGTGCCAGTAGTATGGGACAAGGAATTAACTATGGCTACACCTTC	CASSMGQGINYGYTF
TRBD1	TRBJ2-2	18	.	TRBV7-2	TGTGCCAGCATCACCCGCCCTCCCGGGACAGGCTACACCGGGGAGCTGTTTTTT	CASITRPPGTGYTGELFF
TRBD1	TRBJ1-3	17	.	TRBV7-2	TGTGCCAGCAGCTGGTACGGAGACAGGGGGCGTGGAAACACCATATATTTT	CASSWYGDRGRGNTIYF
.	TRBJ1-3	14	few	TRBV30	TGTGCCTGGAGTGTGTGGACAGAAGGAAACACCATATATTTT	CAWSVWTEGNTIYF
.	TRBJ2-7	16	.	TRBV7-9	TGTGCCAGCAGCTCCCAAACCGGGGAGACGGCCTACGAGCAGTACTTC	CASSSQTGETAYEQYF
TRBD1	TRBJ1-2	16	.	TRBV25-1	TGTGCCAGCAGTGTTCGGACAGGGGGGCTTAACTATGGCTACACCTTC	CASSVRTGGLNYGYTF
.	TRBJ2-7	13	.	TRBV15	TGTGCCACCAGCGGGGGCAGGGGATACGAGCAGTACTTC	CATSGGRGYEQYF
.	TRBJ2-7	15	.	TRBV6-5	TGTGCCAGCAGTCCTTTGGAGCATATTTCCTACGAGCAGTACTTC	CASSPLEHISYEQYF
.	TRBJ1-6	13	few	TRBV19	TGTGCCAGTCAGGGGACGGGATACTCACCCCTCCACTTT	CASQGTGYSPLHF
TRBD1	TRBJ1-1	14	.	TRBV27	TGTGCCAGCAGTTTAACAGGGGGAAACACTGAAGCTTTCTTT	CASSLTGGNTEAFF
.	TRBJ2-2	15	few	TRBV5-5	TGTGCCAGCAGCATAGGGACAACGAACACCGGGGAGCTGTTTTTT	CASSIGTTNTGELFF
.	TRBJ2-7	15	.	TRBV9	TGTGCCAGCAGCGTAGTTGGTGGGAGAAGCGACGAGCAGTACTTC	CASSVVGGRSDEQYF
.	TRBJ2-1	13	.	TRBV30	TGTGCCTGGAGTCCATCGACGGGCGGGGAGCAGTTCTTC	CAWSPSTGGEQFF
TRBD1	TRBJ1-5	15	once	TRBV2	TGTGCCAGCAGTGGACAGGGACAGGCCAATCAGCCCCAGCATTTT	CASSGQGQANQPQHF
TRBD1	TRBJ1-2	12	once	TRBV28	TGTGCCAGCAGTTTGAAGGGGGCTGGCTACACCTTC	CASSLKGAGYTF
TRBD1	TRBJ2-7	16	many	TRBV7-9	TGTGCCAGCAGCTCCCGGCCCAGGACAGGTTCCTACGAGCAGTACTTC	CASSSRPRTGSYEQYF
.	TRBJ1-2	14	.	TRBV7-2	TGTGCCAGCAGCTTAGAATGGGGCCAGGGTGGCTACACCTTC	CASSLEWGQGGYTF
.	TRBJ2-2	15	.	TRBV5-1	TGCGCCAGCAACGGTCCAGGGGATAACACCGGGGAGCTGTTTTTT	CASNGPGDNTGELFF
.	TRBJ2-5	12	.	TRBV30	TGTGCCTGGACTACGGGCCAAGAGACCCAGTACTTC	CAWTTGQETQYF
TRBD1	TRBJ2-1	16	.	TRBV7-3	TGTGCCAGCAGCCTCACAAACCAGGGGACAGGGGCTGGGCAGTTCTTC	CASSLTNQGTGAGQFF
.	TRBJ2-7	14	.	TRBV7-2	TGTGCCAGCAGCTCGCCGGGACATATCTTCGAGCAGTACTTC	CASSSPGHIFEQYF
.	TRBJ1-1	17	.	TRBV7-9	TGTGCCAGCAGCCGCTCAATGTCGACAATCTTGGGCACTGAAGCTTTCTTT	CASSRSMSTILGTEAFF
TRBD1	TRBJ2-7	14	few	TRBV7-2	TGTGCCAGCAGCCCTCAGACAGGGGGCTACGAGCAGTACTTC	CASSPQTGGYEQYF
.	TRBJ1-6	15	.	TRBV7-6	TGTGCCAGCCACTGGGGGCCTACCTATAATTCACCCCTCCACTTT	CASHWGPTYNSPLHF
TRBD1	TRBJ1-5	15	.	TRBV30	TGTGCCTGGACCAGGGACAGGCAAGGCAATCAGCCCCAGCATTTT	CAWTRDRQGNQPQHF
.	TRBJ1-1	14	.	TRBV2	TGTGCCAGCAGTGAAAGAGAAGGGACACCTGACGCTTTCTTT	CASSEREGTPDAFF
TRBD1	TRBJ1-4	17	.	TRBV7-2	TGTGCCAGCAGCCAATGGACAGGGGGCTCTGGTAATGAAAAACTGTTTTTT	CASSQWTGGSGNEKLFF
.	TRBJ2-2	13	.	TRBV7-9	TGTGCCAGCAGCTCCTCCCGCACCGGGGAGCTGTTTTTT	CASSSSRTGELFF
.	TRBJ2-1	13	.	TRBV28	TGTGCCAGCAGTTCAAGACTAGGGGATGAGCAGTTCTTC	CASSSRLGDEQFF
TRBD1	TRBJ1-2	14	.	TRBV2	TGTGCCAGCAAACGACAGGGGGCTGGCTATGGCTACACCTTC	CASKRQGAGYGYTF
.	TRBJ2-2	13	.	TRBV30	TGTGCCTTGGACTTGGATAATACCGGGGAGCTGTTTTTT	CALDLDNTGELFF
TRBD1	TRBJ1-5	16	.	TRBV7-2	TGTGCCAGCAGCTCCACCGGGACAGGGAGCAATCAGCCCCAGCATTTT	CASSSTGTGSNQPQHF
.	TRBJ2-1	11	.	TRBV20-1	TGCAGTGCTTTACAGGGAAGAAAGCAGTTCTTC	CSALQGRKQFF
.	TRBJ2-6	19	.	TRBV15	TGTGCCACCAGCAGAGTCAGTCGGGGGATATCCTCTGGGGCCAACGTCCTGACTTTC	CATSRVSRGISSGANVLTF
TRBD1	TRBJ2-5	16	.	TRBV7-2	TGTGCCAGCAGCTTAGGAAGTTTTCGGACAGGGGAGACCCAGTACTTC	CASSLGSFRTGETQYF
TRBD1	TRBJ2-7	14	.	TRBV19	TGTGCCAGTAGTGAACAGGGGGTCTCCTACGAGCAGTACTTC	CASSEQGVSYEQYF
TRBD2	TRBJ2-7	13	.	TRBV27	TGTGCCAGCAGTTGGAGCGGGGGCCGCGAGCAGTACTTC	CASSWSGGREQYF
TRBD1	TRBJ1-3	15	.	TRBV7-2	TGTGCCAGCAGCTGGAACAGGGGGCGCGGAAACACCATATATTTT	CASSWNRGRGNTIYF
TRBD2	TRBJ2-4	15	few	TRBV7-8	TGTGCCAGCAGCTTAGGGACTAGCGGAAGGGACATTCAGTACTTC	CASSLGTSGRDIQYF